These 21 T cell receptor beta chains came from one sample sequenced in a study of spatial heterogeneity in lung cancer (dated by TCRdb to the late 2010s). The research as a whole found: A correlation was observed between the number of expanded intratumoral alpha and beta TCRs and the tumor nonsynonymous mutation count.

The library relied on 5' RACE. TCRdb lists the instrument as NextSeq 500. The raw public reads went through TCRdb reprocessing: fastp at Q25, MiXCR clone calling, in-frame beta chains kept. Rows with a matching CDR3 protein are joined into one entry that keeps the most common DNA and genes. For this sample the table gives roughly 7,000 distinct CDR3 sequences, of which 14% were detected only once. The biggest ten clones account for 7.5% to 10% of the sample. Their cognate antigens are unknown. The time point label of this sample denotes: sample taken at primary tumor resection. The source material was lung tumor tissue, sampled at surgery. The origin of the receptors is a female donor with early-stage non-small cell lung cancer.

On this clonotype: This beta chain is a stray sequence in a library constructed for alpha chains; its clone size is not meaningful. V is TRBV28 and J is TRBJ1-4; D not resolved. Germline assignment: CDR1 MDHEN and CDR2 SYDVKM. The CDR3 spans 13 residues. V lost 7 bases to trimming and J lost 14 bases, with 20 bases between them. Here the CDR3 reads CASISAGGLRLFF. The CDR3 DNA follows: TGTGCCAGCATTTCCGCGGGAGGCTTAAGGCTGTTTTTT.

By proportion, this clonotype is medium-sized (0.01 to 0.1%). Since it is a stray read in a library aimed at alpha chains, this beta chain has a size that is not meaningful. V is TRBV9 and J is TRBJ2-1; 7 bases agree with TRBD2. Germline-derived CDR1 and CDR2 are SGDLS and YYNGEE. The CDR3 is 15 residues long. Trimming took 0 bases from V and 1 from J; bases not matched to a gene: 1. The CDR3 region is CASSVDGGSYNEQFF. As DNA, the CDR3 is TGTGCCAGCAGCGTAGACGGGGGGTCCTACAATGAGCAGTTCTTC.

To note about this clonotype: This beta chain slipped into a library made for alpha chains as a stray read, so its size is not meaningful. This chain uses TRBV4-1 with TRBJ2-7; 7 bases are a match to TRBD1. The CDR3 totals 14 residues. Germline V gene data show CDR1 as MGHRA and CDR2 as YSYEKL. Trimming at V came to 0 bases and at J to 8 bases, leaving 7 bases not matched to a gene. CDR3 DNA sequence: TGCGCCAGCAGCCAAGAAGAAGGGGGCGTAAAGCAGTACTTC. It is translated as CASSQEEGGVKQYF.

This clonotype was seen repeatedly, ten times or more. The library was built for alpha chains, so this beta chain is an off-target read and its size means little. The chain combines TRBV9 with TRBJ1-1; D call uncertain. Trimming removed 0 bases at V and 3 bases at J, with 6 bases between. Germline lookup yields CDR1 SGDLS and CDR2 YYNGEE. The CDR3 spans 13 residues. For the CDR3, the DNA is TGTGCCAGCAGCGTAGCGGTAGACACTGAAGCTTTCTTT. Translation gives CASSVAVDTEAFF. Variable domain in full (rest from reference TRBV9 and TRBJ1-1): DSGVTQTPKHLITATGQRVTLRCSPRSGDLSVYWYQQSLDQGLQFLIQYYNGEERAKGNILERFSAQQFPDLHSELNLSSLELGDSALYFCASSVAVDTEAFFGQGTRLTVV.

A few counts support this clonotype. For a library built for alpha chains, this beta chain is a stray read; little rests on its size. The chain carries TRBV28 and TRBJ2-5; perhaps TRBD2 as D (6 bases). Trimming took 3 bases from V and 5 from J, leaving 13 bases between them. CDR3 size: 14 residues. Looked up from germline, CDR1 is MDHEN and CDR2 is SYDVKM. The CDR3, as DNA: TGTGCCAGCAGTTTCCGCGACGGGAGTGAGACCCAGTACTTC. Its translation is CASSFRDGSETQYF.

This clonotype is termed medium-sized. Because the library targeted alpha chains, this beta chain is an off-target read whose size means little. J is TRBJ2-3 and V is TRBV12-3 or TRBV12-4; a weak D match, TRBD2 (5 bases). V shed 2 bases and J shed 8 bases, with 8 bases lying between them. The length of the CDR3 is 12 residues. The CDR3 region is CASSLTSATQYF. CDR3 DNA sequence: TGTGCCAGCAGTTTAACTAGTGCTACGCAGTATTTT.

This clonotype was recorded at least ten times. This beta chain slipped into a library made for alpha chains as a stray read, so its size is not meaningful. CDR3 region: CASSRDIRDWYF. The CDR3 bases are TGTGCCAGCTCTCGGGACATCCGAGATTGGTACTTC. The chain joins TRBV27 to TRBJ2-7; the D gene is possibly TRBD1 (6 bases). Trimming removed 8 bases from V and 12 bases from J, with 20 bases in between. This CDR3 contains 12 residues. In germline, CDR1 is MNHEY, CDR2 SMNVEV (reference sequence).

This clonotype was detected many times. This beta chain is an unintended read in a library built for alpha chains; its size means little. CDR3 DNA sequence: TGCAGTGCTAATAGGGAATCCTACGAGCAGTACTTC. Encoded protein: CSANRESYEQYF. The chain combines TRBV20-1 with TRBJ2-7, with D unclear. The CDR3 is 12 amino acids. Trimming shortened V by 4 bases and J by 1 base, and 8 bases separated the two germline ends. Germline lookup yields CDR1 DFQATT and CDR2 SNEGSKA (reference sequence).

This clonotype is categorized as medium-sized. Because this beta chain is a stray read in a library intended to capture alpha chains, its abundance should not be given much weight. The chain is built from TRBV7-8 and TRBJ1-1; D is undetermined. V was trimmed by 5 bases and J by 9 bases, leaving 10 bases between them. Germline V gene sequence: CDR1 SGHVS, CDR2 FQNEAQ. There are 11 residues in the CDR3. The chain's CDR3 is CASSLQAQAFF. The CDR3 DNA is TGTGCCAGCAGCCTCCAGGCCCAAGCTTTCTTT.

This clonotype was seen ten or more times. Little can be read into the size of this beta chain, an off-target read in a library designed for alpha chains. The CDR3 spells CASSYSKVGTYEQYF. The CDR3 bases are TGTGCCAGCAGTTACTCGAAGGTCGGTACCTACGAGCAGTACTTC. The chain carries TRBV6-5 and TRBJ2-7; D gene uncertain. This CDR3 spans 15 amino acids. The germline CDR1 and CDR2 sequences are MNHEY and SVGAGI. Trimming shortened V by 0 bases and J by 2 bases, and 11 bases separated the two germline ends.

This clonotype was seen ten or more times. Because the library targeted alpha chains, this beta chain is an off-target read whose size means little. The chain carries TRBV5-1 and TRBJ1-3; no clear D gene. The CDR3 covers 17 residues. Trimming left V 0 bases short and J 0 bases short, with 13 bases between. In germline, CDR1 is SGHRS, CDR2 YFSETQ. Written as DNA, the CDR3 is TGCGCCAGCAGCTTGGGTCGGGGTCCCCGCTCTGGAAACACCATATATTTT. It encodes CASSLGRGPRSGNTIYF.

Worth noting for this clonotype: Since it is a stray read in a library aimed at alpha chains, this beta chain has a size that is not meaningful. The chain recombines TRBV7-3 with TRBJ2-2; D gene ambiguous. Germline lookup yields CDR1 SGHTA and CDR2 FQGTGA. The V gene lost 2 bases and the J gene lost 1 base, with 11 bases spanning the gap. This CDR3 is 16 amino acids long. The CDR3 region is CASSLGQPGNTGELFF. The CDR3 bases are TGTGCCAGCAGCTTAGGCCAGCCGGGGAACACCGGGGAGCTGTTTTTT. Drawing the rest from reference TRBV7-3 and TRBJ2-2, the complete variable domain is GAGVSQTPSNKVTEKGKYVELRCDPISGHTALYWYRQSLGQGPEFLIYFQGTGAADDSGLPNDRFFAVRPEGSVSTLKIQRTERGDSAVYLCASSLGQPGNTGELFFGEGSRLTVL.

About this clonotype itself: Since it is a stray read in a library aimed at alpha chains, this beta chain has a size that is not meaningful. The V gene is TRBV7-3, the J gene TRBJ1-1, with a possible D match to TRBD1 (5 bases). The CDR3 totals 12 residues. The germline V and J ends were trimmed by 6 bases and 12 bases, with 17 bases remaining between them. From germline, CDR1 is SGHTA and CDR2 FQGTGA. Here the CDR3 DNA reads TGTGCCAGCAGTAACCGGGACGGGAAAACTTTCTTT. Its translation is CASSNRDGKTFF. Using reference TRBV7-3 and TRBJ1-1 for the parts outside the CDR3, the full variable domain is GAGVSQTPSNKVTEKGKYVELRCDPISGHTALYWYRQSLGQGPEFLIYFQGTGAADDSGLPNDRFFAVRPEGSVSTLKIQRTERGDSAVYLCASSNRDGKTFFGQGTRLTVV.

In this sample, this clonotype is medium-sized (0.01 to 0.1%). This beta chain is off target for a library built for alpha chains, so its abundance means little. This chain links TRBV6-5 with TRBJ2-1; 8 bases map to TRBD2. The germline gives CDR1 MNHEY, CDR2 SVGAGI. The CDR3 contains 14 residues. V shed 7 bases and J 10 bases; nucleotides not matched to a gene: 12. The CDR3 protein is CASTSGLGFSEQFF. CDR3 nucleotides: TGTGCCAGCACCTCGGGACTAGGGTTTTCCGAGCAGTTCTTC.

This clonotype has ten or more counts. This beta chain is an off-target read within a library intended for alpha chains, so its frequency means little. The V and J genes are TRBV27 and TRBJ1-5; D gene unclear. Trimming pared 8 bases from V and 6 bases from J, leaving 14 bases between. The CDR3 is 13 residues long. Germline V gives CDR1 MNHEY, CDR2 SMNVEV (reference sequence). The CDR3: CASGINRVQPQHF. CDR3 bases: TGTGCCAGCGGAATTAATAGGGTTCAGCCCCAGCATTTT.

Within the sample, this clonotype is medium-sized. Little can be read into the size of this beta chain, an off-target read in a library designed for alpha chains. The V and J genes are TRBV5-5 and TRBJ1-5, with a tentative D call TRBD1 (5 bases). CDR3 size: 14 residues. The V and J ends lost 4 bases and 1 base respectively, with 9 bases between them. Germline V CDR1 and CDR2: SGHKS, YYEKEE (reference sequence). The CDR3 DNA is TGTGCCAGCAGCCCGCCAGGGAGCAATCAGCCCCAGCATTTT. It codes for CASSPPGSNQPQHF.

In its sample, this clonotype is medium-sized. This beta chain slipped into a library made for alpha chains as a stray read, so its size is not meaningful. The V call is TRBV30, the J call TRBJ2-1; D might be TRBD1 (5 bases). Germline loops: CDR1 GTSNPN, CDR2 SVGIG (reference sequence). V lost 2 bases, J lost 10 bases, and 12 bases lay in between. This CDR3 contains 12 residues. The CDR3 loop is CAWSFGQGEQFF. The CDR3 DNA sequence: TGTGCCTGGAGTTTCGGTCAGGGCGAGCAGTTCTTC.

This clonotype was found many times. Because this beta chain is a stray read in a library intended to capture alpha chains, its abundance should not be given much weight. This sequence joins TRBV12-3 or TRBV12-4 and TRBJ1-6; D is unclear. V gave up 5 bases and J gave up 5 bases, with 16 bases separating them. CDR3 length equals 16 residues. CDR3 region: CASSLNHPGNNSPLHF. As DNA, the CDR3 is TGTGCCAGCAGTCTCAACCATCCTGGCAATAATTCACCCCTCCACTTT.

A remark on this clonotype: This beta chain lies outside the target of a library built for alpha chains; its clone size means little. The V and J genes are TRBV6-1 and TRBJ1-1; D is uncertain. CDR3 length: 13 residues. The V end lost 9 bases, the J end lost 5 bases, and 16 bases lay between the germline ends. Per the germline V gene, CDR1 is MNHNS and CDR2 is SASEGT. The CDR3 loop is CASYTPLGTEAFF. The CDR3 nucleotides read TGTGCCAGTTATACACCTTTGGGAACTGAAGCTTTCTTT.

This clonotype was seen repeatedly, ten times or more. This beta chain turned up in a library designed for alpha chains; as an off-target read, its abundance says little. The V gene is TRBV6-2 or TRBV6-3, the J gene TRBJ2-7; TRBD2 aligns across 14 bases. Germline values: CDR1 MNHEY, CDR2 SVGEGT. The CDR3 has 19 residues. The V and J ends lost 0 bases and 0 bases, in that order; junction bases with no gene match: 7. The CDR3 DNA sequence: TGTGCCAGCAGTTACTCCCGAGGACTAGCGGGGGGACACTCCTACGAGCAGTACTTC. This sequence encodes CASSYSRGLAGGHSYEQYF.

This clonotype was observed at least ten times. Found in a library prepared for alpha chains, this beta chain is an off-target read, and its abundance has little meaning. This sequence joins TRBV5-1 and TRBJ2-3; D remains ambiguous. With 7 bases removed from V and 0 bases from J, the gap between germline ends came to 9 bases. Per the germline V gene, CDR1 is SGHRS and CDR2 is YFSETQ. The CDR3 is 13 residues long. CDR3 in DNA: TGCGCCAGCGCTCCTCCTAGCACAGATACGCAGTATTTT. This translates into CASAPPSTDTQYF.